This passage covers 27 T cell receptor beta chains from one sample sequenced in a study of Graves' ophthalmopathy and Graves' hyperthyroidism (dated by TCRdb to about 2018). Reads for this sample came from an Illumina HiSeq 2000. For repertoire sequencing, TCR beta CDR3 regions were amplified from RNA transcripts. The first round of RT-PCR was done with HTBI primers and the Qiagen OneStep RT-PCR kit, and was followed by a second round of multiplex PCR, then size selection and purification. TCRdb's own reprocessing of the public reads used fastp at Q25 and MiXCR and kept productive beta chains. For every CDR3 protein sequence, its rows merge into one entry that carries the most common genes and DNA. Counted in this sample were a few hundred thousand distinct CDR3 sequences; roughly 15% of them appeared once. About 7% of the sample lies in the top ten. The sample comprised peripheral blood. The receptor source for this set is a woman between 18 and 29 years old with stable Graves' hyperthyroidism. Donor details come from another sample of the same person, matched by shared clones.

This clonotype was found many times. The genes are TRBV14 and TRBJ1-1; possibly TRBD1 for D (5 bases). With 4 bases removed from V and 7 bases from J, the gap between germline ends came to 13 bases. This CDR3 contains 13 residues. The germline V gene has CDR1 SGHDN and CDR2 FVKESK. The CDR3 region is CASSPVAGIEAFF. The CDR3 nucleotides are TGTGCCAGCAGCCCCGTGGCAGGGATTGAAGCTTTCTTT.

This clonotype has ten or more counts. V is TRBV6-5 and J is TRBJ2-2; perhaps TRBD1 as D (6 bases). The CDR3 has 16 residues. Germline assignment: CDR1 MNHEY and CDR2 SVGAGI. The V and J ends lost 0 bases and 1 base respectively, with 9 bases between them. Here the CDR3 DNA reads TGTGCCAGCAGTTACTCGCAGGGGAGGAACACCGGGGAGCTGTTTTTT. It yields the protein CASSYSQGRNTGELFF.

This clonotype was picked up many times. The chain joins TRBV7-8 to TRBJ1-2; perhaps TRBD1 as D (5 bases). Germline CDR1 and CDR2: SGHVS and FQNEAQ. Trimming removed 5 bases from V and 4 bases from J, with 14 bases in between. This CDR3 region has 14 residues. Here the CDR3 reads CASSLSGQPYGYTF. The CDR3 coding sequence is TGTGCCAGCAGCCTCTCCGGACAACCCTATGGCTACACCTTC.

This clonotype was found a few times. The chain carries TRBV11-1 and TRBJ2-7; 10 nucleotides match TRBD2. V trimming: 7 bases; J trimming: 2 bases; junction bases outside the gene matches: 14. Germline V gene lookup returns CDR1 SGHAT and CDR2 FQDESV (reference sequence). This CDR3 is 17 amino acids long. The CDR3 spells CASTSSLGLADAYEQYF. For the CDR3, the DNA is TGTGCCAGCACCTCCTCCCTCGGACTAGCGGATGCCTACGAGCAGTACTTC.

This clonotype has just a few counts. This chain joins TRBV4-1 and TRBJ1-1; D is unresolved. The CDR3 consists of 16 residues. Germline V gene sequence: CDR1 MGHRA, CDR2 YSYEKL. V was trimmed by 4 bases and J by 0 bases, leaving 15 bases between them. CDR3 DNA sequence: TGCGCCAGCAGCCGTTCGCACTCAACAGTGAACACTGAAGCTTTCTTT. Its protein product is CASSRSHSTVNTEAFF.

This clonotype came up many times. This chain joins TRBV6-1 and TRBJ2-2; either TRBD1 or TRBD2 may fit D (6 bases each). CDR1 MNHNS and CDR2 SASEGT come from the germline V gene. The CDR3 runs 15 residues. Trimming left V 6 bases short and J 4 bases short, with 15 bases between. The CDR3 DNA follows: TGTGCCAGCAGGTGGAGGGGACACACCACCGGGGAGCTGTTTTTT. Its translation is CASRWRGHTTGELFF.

This clonotype showed up many times. This sequence joins TRBV20-1 and TRBJ2-7; 9 nucleotides match TRBD2. V shed 3 bases and J 3 bases; nucleotides not matched to a gene: 6. The germline V gene encodes CDR1 DFQATT and CDR2 SNEGSKA (reference sequence). The CDR3 length is 14 residues. CDR3 region: CSASLQRGVYEQYF. For the CDR3, the DNA is TGCAGTGCTAGCCTTCAGCGGGGGGTCTACGAGCAGTACTTC.

This clonotype was seen a handful of times. J is TRBJ2-4 and V is TRBV6-2 or TRBV6-3; no clear D. V gave up 7 bases and J gave up 7 bases, with 17 bases separating them. The V gene's germline CDR1 is MNHEY and CDR2 SVGEGT. The CDR3 has 14 amino acids. CDR3 sequence (DNA): TGTGCCAGCAAGGGTGCCCGACCCTCGAACATTCAGTACTTC. It specifies CASKGARPSNIQYF.

The chain carries TRBV19 and TRBJ1-2; D remains unclear. The germline V and J ends were trimmed by 3 bases and 6 bases, with 8 bases remaining between them. Per germline, CDR1 LNHDA and CDR2 SQIVND (reference sequence). The CDR3 covers 12 residues. The CDR3 nucleotides read TGTGCCAGTAGTATCGGTGTGGATGGCTACACCTTC. This sequence encodes CASSIGVDGYTF.

This clonotype has just a few counts. The chain couples TRBV7-9 to TRBJ1-1; possible D gene TRBD1, 6 bases. Between the trimmed V and J ends, which lost 3 bases and 14 bases, there was a span of 10 bases. Germline CDR1 and CDR2: SEHNR and FQNEAQ (reference sequence). CDR3 size: 10 residues. The CDR3 bases are TGTGCCAGCAGCTTTGACCAGGGGTTCTTT. Translation: CASSFDQGFF. Supplemented by reference TRBV7-9 and TRBJ1-1, the full variable domain reads DTGVSQNPRHKITKRGQNVTFRCDPISEHNRLYWYRQTLGQGPEFLTYFQNEAQLEKSRLLSDRFSAERPKGSFSTLEIQRTEQGDSAMYLCASSFDQGFFGQGTRLTVV.

Points on this clonotype: Sequence at one end of the junction differs from germline and may be a read error. This chain connects TRBV6-1 to TRBJ1-2; D is possibly TRBD1 (5 bases). Germline loops: CDR1 MNHNS, CDR2 SASEGT. This CDR3 has 16 residues. The CDR3 loop reads CASKQERAALGYGYAF. CDR3 DNA: TGTGCCAGCAAACAGGAGCGGGCAGCTTTGGGCTATGGCTACGCCTTC.

This clonotype has more than one count but fewer than ten. The chain recombines TRBV5-1 with TRBJ1-5, with 7 nucleotides matching TRBD1. Germline values: CDR1 SGHRS, CDR2 YFSETQ. Trimming removed 4 bases from V and 5 bases from J; junction bases left unmatched: 9. The CDR3 is made up of 15 amino acids. The CDR3 is CASSKSGTAHQPQHF. In nucleotides, the CDR3 is TGCGCCAGCAGCAAATCCGGGACAGCCCATCAGCCCCAGCATTTT. Variable domain in full (rest from reference TRBV5-1 and TRBJ1-5): KAGVTQTPRYLIKTRGQQVTLSCSPISGHRSVSWYQQTPGQGLQFLFEYFSETQRNKGNFPGRFSGRQFSNSRSEMNVSTLELGDSALYLCASSKSGTAHQPQHFGDGTRLSIL.

This clonotype was counted many times. This chain links TRBV6-5 with TRBJ2-7; maybe TRBD2 (5 bases). Germline-derived CDR1 and CDR2 are MNHEY and SVGAGI. V was pared by 6 bases and J by 2 bases, with 14 bases between. The CDR3 is made up of 14 amino acids. The CDR3 loop is CASSSPDLPYEQYF. The CDR3 DNA sequence: TGTGCCAGCAGCTCCCCGGACTTGCCCTACGAGCAGTACTTC.

This clonotype was seen at least ten times. The chain recombines TRBV10-3 with TRBJ2-2; D is unresolved. CDR1 ENHRY and CDR2 SYGVKD come from the germline V gene. V shed 6 bases and J shed 1 base, with 18 bases lying between them. This CDR3 is 17 amino acids long. The CDR3, as DNA: TGTGCCATCAGGGATTCCTTGGTCGATGTGAACACCGGGGAGCTGTTTTTT. Translation: CAIRDSLVDVNTGELFF.

This clonotype was observed a handful of times. CDR3 loop: CASSLWGNYGYTF. The CDR3 bases are TGTGCCAGCAGTTTATGGGGGAACTATGGCTACACCTTC. J is TRBJ1-2 and V is TRBV12-3 or TRBV12-4, with a weak D call TRBD1 (5 bases). Trimming left V 2 bases short and J 2 bases short, with 6 bases between. The CDR3 is 13 amino acids.

This clonotype was observed at least ten times. The final CDR3 position lacks the conserved phenylalanine or tryptophan, pointing to a likely read error. The chain is built from TRBV10-2 and TRBJ1-6, with 7 bases matching TRBD1. The germline gives CDR1 WSHSY, CDR2 SAAADI. Trimming cost V 10 bases and J 5 bases; bases outside gene matches: 8. This CDR3 is 14 amino acids long. CDR3 bases: TGCGCCACCTCGCGGACAGGCGATAATTCACCCCTCCACCTT. Translating gives CATSRTGDNSPLHL.

This clonotype was detected many times. The rearrangement links TRBV7-2 to TRBJ1-1, with TRBD1 matching 9 bases. Per germline, CDR1 SGHTA and CDR2 FQGNSA. This CDR3 spans 15 amino acids. Unmatched junction bases numbered 12, after V lost 3 bases and J lost 10 bases. The CDR3, as DNA: TGTGCCAGCAGCTTGGGACAGGGAGTCGTTCCGGGAGCTTTCTTT. This encodes CASSLGQGVVPGAFF.

In its sample, this clonotype was seen many times. The V and J genes are TRBV11-1 and TRBJ2-7, with 8 bases matching TRBD2. The germline V gene has CDR1 SGHAT and CDR2 FQDESV (reference sequence). Trimming at V came to 5 bases and at J to 3 bases, leaving 15 bases not matched to a gene. The CDR3 totals 17 residues. The CDR3, as DNA: TGTGCCAGCAGCCCCTCCCACTCAGCGGGGGAAAGCTACGAGCAGTACTTC. Residues: CASSPSHSAGESYEQYF.

At least ten counts were recorded for this clonotype. V and J are TRBV6-1 and TRBJ2-5, with unresolved D. CDR3 length: 13 amino acids. Trimming shortened V by 6 bases and J by 5 bases, and 13 bases separated the two germline ends. Germline values: CDR1 MNHNS, CDR2 SASEGT. In nucleotides, the CDR3 is TGTGCCAGCAGGCGGCCCCTGGGGGAGACCCAGTACTTC. Encoded protein: CASRRPLGETQYF.

This clonotype was counted at least ten times. Mismatch with germline at one junction end may stem from a read error. The chain recombines TRBV6-1 with TRBJ1-5; weak D call: TRBD1 (5 bases). CDR1 and CDR2 from the germline V gene are MNHNS and SASEGT. This CDR3 is built from 14 residues. DNA of the CDR3: TGTGCCAGCAGCGAAGACAGTAGCAATCAGCCCCAGCATTTT. Protein sequence: CASSEDSSNQPQHF.

This clonotype was observed at least ten times. The gene calls are TRBV29-1 and TRBJ1-2; tentatively, D is TRBD1 (5 bases). CDR1 is SQVTM and CDR2 is ANQGSEA in the germline V gene. This CDR3 region has 13 residues. V shed 1 base and J shed 3 bases, with 9 bases lying between them. The CDR3 region has the DNA TGCAGCGTTGAAGGGGGCGAGGACTATGGCTACACCTTC. Amino acid sequence: CSVEGGEDYGYTF. Full variable domain (remainder filled in from reference TRBV29-1 and TRBJ1-2): SAVISQKPSRDICQRGTSLTIQCQVDSQVTMMFWYRQQPGQSLTLIATANQGSEATYESGFVIDKFPISRPNLTFSTLTVSNMSPEDSSIYLCSVEGGEDYGYTFGSGTRLTVV.

The rearrangement links TRBV15 to TRBJ2-7, with 8 bases fitting TRBD1. The length of the CDR3 is 14 residues. Germline V CDR1 and CDR2: LNHNV, YYDKDF (reference sequence). V dropped 2 bases and J dropped 6; count of bases not matched to a gene: 6. For the CDR3, the DNA is TGTGCCACCAGCAGACGGGACAGGTCAAGCGAGCAGTACTTC. This translates into CATSRRDRSSEQYF.

This clonotype was counted at least ten times. V and J are TRBV12-3 or TRBV12-4 and TRBJ1-5; D is uncertain. Trimming shortened V by 6 bases and J by 5 bases, and 11 bases separated the two germline ends. The CDR3 consists of 13 residues. CDR3: CASSYPSDQPQHF. The CDR3 nucleotides are TGTGCCAGCAGCTATCCTTCCGATCAGCCCCAGCATTTT.

This clonotype was picked up many times. This chain uses TRBV6-1 with TRBJ2-4; a possible D gene is TRBD1 (5 bases). Germline-derived CDR1 and CDR2 are MNHNS and SASEGT. V was clipped by 7 bases and J by 0 bases, with 13 bases between them. This CDR3 has 15 residues. CDR3 coding DNA: TGTGCCAGCAACCGGACAAATCTAGCCAAAAACATTCAGTACTTC. Translating it yields CASNRTNLAKNIQYF.

This clonotype was seen at least ten times. The chain has TRBV6-2 or TRBV6-3 and TRBJ1-1; no definite D call. This CDR3 comprises 12 residues. The germline V and J ends were trimmed by 4 bases and 5 bases, with 8 bases remaining between them. Germline V lookup: CDR1 MNHEY, CDR2 SVGEGT. The CDR3 nucleotides are TGTGCCAGCAGTTCTGCCACAACTGAAGCTTTCTTT. Its protein is CASSSATTEAFF.

The chain links TRBV2 to TRBJ2-3; 7 positions agree with TRBD2. CDR3 length equals 14 residues. V lost 7 bases and J lost 2; bases outside the gene matches: 6. The germline V gene has CDR1 SNHLY and CDR2 FYNNEI. The CDR3 nucleotides are TGTGCCAGCAAATTGGGAGGGCACACAGATACGCAGTATTTT. Residues: CASKLGGHTDTQYF.

This clonotype was counted a few times. The chain is built from TRBV25-1 and TRBJ1-1, with a tentative D call TRBD1 (5 bases). Trimming cost V 2 bases and J 1 base, with 14 bases left between them. The CDR3 length is 16 residues. Germline-derived CDR1 and CDR2 are MGHDK and SYGVNS. The CDR3 DNA is TGTGCCAGCAGTGAAGACCGGGACGGAGAGAACACTGAAGCTTTCTTT. It specifies CASSEDRDGENTEAFF.